This T cell receptor (beta chain) was sequenced for a study of cytomegalovirus exposure and HLA in healthy donors. Study-level findings and limits: Common viral pathogens seemed to be connected with several of the most significant clusters, according to a later analysis. Highly shared variants forming one cluster were likely a sequencing artifact. A later look showed TCR association rates differing by HLA locus, highest for DRB1 and lowest for HLA-C.

Primers: 60 Vbeta forward and 13 Jbeta reverse. Sequencing was performed with immunoSEQ multiplex PCR; in TCRdb, only in-frame clones are kept and a portion is missing. Among some 110,000 clones, around 69% were seen once, and the ten largest hold approximately 8%. Note on this clone: Its antigen is currently unknown.

J gave up 4 bases and V 6 bases, and 7 bases lay outside the gene matches. This CDR3 is 14 amino acids long. CDR1 is SGHVS, CDR2 FNYEAQ, per germline. The chain couples TRBV7-6 to TRBJ1-2; 8 bases fit TRBD1. Sequences were obtained from PBMCs. The TCR originated in a woman between 35 and 50 years old in good health and CMV-seropositive. This chain's CDR3 is CASSSGQGTYGYTF. As DNA, the CDR3 is TGTGCCAGCAGTTCTGGACAGGGAACCTATGGCTACACCTTC.